Listed below are T cell receptor beta chains from one sample, sequenced in a study of T cell responses to AZD1222 COVID-19 vaccine. Measured with immunoSEQ multiplex PCR; TCRdb has only the in-frame clones, and not every one. Found here are 40,000 to 45,000 clones, 60% to 85% of them singletons; the top ten hold about 3.9%. The sample was peripheral blood, taken on day 0 of AZD1222 vaccination. These receptors were obtained from an adult in good health. Each CDR3 is given with its conserved first and last residue. Fields, in order: clone size, J gene, V gene, D gene, CDR3 length, CDR3 protein, CDR3 DNA. The D gene is left open where the match is weak. Only part of the rows carry a size: once, few, many, or a class if the clone is expanded.

abundance: -
j_gene: TRBJ2-2
v_gene: TRBV4-2
d_gene: -
len: 16
CDR3aa: CASSPNGGLNTGELFF
CDR3nt: TGTGCCAGCAGCCCGAACGGGGGTCTAAACACCGGGGAGCTGTTTTTT

abundance: -
j_gene: TRBJ1-3
v_gene: TRBV4-1
d_gene: -
len: 16
CDR3aa: CASSQERGSSGNTIYF
CDR3nt: TGCGCCAGCAGCCAAGAACGGGGGAGCTCTGGAAACACCATATATTTT

abundance: -
j_gene: TRBJ1-4
v_gene: TRBV28
d_gene: -
len: 14
CDR3aa: CASTETRQNEKLFF
CDR3nt: TGTGCCAGCACCGAAACCAGACAGAATGAAAAACTGTTTTTT

abundance: -
j_gene: TRBJ2-5
v_gene: TRBV28
d_gene: TRBD1
len: 15
CDR3aa: CASSSAGTGEETQYF
CDR3nt: TGTGCCAGCAGTTCAGCCGGGACAGGGGAAGAGACCCAGTACTTC

abundance: -
j_gene: TRBJ2-7
v_gene: TRBV19
d_gene: TRBD1
len: 15
CDR3aa: CASSIPGTVSYEQYF
CDR3nt: TGTGCCAGTAGTATCCCCGGGACAGTCTCCTACGAGCAGTACTTC

abundance: -
j_gene: TRBJ2-7
v_gene: TRBV6-5
d_gene: -
len: 14
CDR3aa: CASSEVRPPYEQYF
CDR3nt: TGTGCCAGCAGCGAGGTCAGGCCTCCCTACGAGCAGTACTTC

abundance: -
j_gene: TRBJ2-3
v_gene: TRBV11-2
d_gene: -
len: 16
CDR3aa: CASSLEPGPPGDTQYF
CDR3nt: TGTGCCAGCAGCTTAGAACCGGGGCCCCCAGGGGATACGCAGTATTTT

abundance: few
j_gene: TRBJ2-7
v_gene: TRBV6-4
d_gene: -
len: 13
CDR3aa: CASSDSIPYEQYF
CDR3nt: TGTGCCAGCAGTGACTCGATCCCCTACGAGCAGTACTTC

abundance: once
j_gene: TRBJ2-2
v_gene: TRBV5-8
d_gene: -
len: 15
CDR3aa: CASRGPGQDTGELFF
CDR3nt: TGTGCCAGCCGTGGGCCGGGACAAGACACCGGGGAGCTGTTTTTT

abundance: -
j_gene: TRBJ2-3
v_gene: TRBV24-1
d_gene: TRBD1
len: 15
CDR3aa: CATSDPGQITDTQYF
CDR3nt: TGTGCCACCAGTGATCCGGGACAGATCACAGATACGCAGTATTTT

abundance: once
j_gene: TRBJ2-3
v_gene: TRBV5-8
d_gene: -
len: 14
CDR3aa: CASSSLAATDTQYF
CDR3nt: TGTGCCAGCAGCTCTCTGGCAGCCACAGATACGCAGTATTTT

abundance: -
j_gene: TRBJ1-5
v_gene: TRBV3-1/TRBV3-2
d_gene: -
len: 16
CDR3aa: CASSVSGGHSNQPQHF
CDR3nt: TGTGCCAGCAGCGTCTCCGGCGGGCATAGCAATCAGCCCCAGCATTTT

abundance: -
j_gene: TRBJ2-1
v_gene: TRBV6-5
d_gene: TRBD1
len: 13
CDR3aa: CASRGQSRGEQFF
CDR3nt: TGTGCCAGCCGGGGACAGAGTAGAGGTGAGCAGTTCTTC

abundance: -
j_gene: TRBJ1-5
v_gene: TRBV28
d_gene: -
len: 17
CDR3aa: CASTYLGGGLSNQPQHF
CDR3nt: TGTGCCAGCACGTATCTGGGCGGTGGTCTTAGCAATCAGCCCCAGCATTTT

abundance: -
j_gene: TRBJ1-1
v_gene: TRBV28
d_gene: TRBD1
len: 15
CDR3aa: CASTYSGTGPMIAFF
CDR3nt: TGTGCCAGCACCTATTCCGGGACAGGGCCCATGATAGCTTTCTTT

abundance: -
j_gene: TRBJ1-2
v_gene: TRBV6-6
d_gene: -
len: 13
CDR3aa: CASSFDPVASYTF
CDR3nt: TGTGCCAGCAGCTTCGACCCGGTGGCCAGCTACACCTTC

abundance: few
j_gene: TRBJ1-1
v_gene: TRBV19
d_gene: -
len: 13
CDR3aa: CATAPGGPAEAFF
CDR3nt: TGTGCCACCGCCCCGGGGGGGCCCGCTGAAGCTTTCTTT

abundance: -
j_gene: TRBJ1-1
v_gene: TRBV5-1
d_gene: -
len: 14
CDR3aa: CASSGQTGAPEAFF
CDR3nt: TGCGCCAGCAGCGGGCAGACTGGGGCGCCTGAAGCTTTCTTT

abundance: -
j_gene: TRBJ2-7
v_gene: TRBV27
d_gene: -
len: 14
CDR3aa: CASSFSRLAYEQYF
CDR3nt: TGTGCCAGCAGTTTCTCCCGGCTAGCCTACGAGCAGTACTTC

abundance: -
j_gene: TRBJ1-4
v_gene: TRBV11-2
d_gene: -
len: 13
CDR3aa: CASSRGREEKLFF
CDR3nt: TGTGCCAGCAGCCGGGGGCGAGAAGAAAAACTGTTTTTT

abundance: -
j_gene: TRBJ1-2
v_gene: TRBV9
d_gene: TRBD1
len: 15
CDR3aa: CASSVGSTGAAGYTF
CDR3nt: TGTGCCAGCAGCGTAGGGTCCACAGGGGCGGCCGGCTACACCTTC

abundance: -
j_gene: TRBJ1-5
v_gene: TRBV6-6
d_gene: -
len: 13
CDR3aa: CASTGGGYQPQHF
CDR3nt: TGTGCCAGCACGGGTGGGGGTTATCAGCCCCAGCATTTT

abundance: -
j_gene: TRBJ2-5
v_gene: TRBV3-1/TRBV3-2
d_gene: -
len: 15
CDR3aa: CASSPQWGEQETQYF
CDR3nt: TGTGCCAGCAGCCCTCAGTGGGGGGAACAAGAGACCCAGTACTTC

abundance: -
j_gene: TRBJ2-7
v_gene: TRBV14
d_gene: TRBD2
len: 16
CDR3aa: CASSQGGGGIVNEQYF
CDR3nt: TGTGCCAGCAGCCAAGGGGGGGGAGGGATTGTCAACGAGCAGTACTTC

abundance: once
j_gene: TRBJ1-1
v_gene: TRBV9
d_gene: TRBD1
len: 15
CDR3aa: CASSSHRGWDTEAFF
CDR3nt: TGTGCCAGCAGCTCCCACAGGGGGTGGGACACTGAAGCTTTCTTT

abundance: -
j_gene: TRBJ1-1
v_gene: TRBV6-5
d_gene: -
len: 14
CDR3aa: CASSLDGSNTEAFF
CDR3nt: TGTGCCAGCAGTCTGGACGGCTCAAACACTGAAGCTTTCTTT

abundance: -
j_gene: TRBJ2-5
v_gene: TRBV25-1
d_gene: TRBD2
len: 18
CDR3aa: CASRELAGGNRWWETQYF
CDR3nt: TGTGCCAGCAGAGAACTAGCGGGGGGGAATAGGTGGTGGGAGACCCAGTACTTC

abundance: few
j_gene: TRBJ1-5
v_gene: TRBV19
d_gene: -
len: 13
CDR3aa: CASRTANDQPQHF
CDR3nt: TGTGCCAGCCGGACAGCCAACGATCAGCCCCAGCATTTT

abundance: few
j_gene: TRBJ2-7
v_gene: TRBV3-1/TRBV3-2
d_gene: -
len: 18
CDR3aa: CASSHWRGSTIGNSEQYF
CDR3nt: TGTGCCAGCAGCCACTGGAGGGGCTCCACTATTGGGAACTCCGAGCAGTACTTC

abundance: -
j_gene: TRBJ2-7
v_gene: TRBV3-1/TRBV3-2
d_gene: TRBD1
len: 19
CDR3aa: CASSQEGYFSQQGLREQYF
CDR3nt: TGTGCCAGCAGCCAAGAAGGTTACTTCAGTCAACAGGGGCTACGGGAGCAGTACTTC